Below, one TCR beta chain is given with its context. Per germline, CDR1 SGHTA and CDR2 FQGNSA. The CDR3 length is 14 residues. J gave up 7 bases and V 5 bases, and 4 bases lay outside the gene matches. Enrollment of patients from Seattle took place during active infection, with longitudinal follow-up. Some clones are missing from TCRdb's copy, which holds only in-frame ones; the method was immunoSEQ multiplex PCR. The sample has some 180,000 clones; approximately 83% are singletons. The data are from a study of blood T cell repertoires in COVID-19. Study as a whole: Sources were T cells, B-cell-depleted T cells, or PBMCs; the material itself was cDNA or gDNA.

This chain joins TRBV7-2 and TRBJ1-4, with TRBD1 identical over 10 bases. The clonotype comes from a woman aged 40 to 55 with COVID-19, enrolled during active disease. Material for sequencing was peripheral blood. The CDR3 DNA sequence: TGTGCCAGCAGCAGAGACAGGGGGCTTGAAAAACTGTTTTTT. Translating gives CASSRDRGLEKLFF.